This TCR beta chain stems from a study of blood T cell repertoires in COVID-19. Study as a whole: Some COVID-19 samples were acute and others convalescent; all came from the United States, Italy and Spain. PBMCs, B-cell-depleted T cells, or T cells were the source of the cDNA or gDNA that made up the material.

V gave up 1 base and J gave up 0 bases, with 13 bases separating them. This CDR3 spans 17 amino acids. Germline V gene data show CDR1 as LGHDT and CDR2 as YNNKEL (reference sequence). This clone showed up many times. Authors' methods: Nucleated cell counts were estimated from reference gene primer amplification. Libraries were prepared by immunoSEQ multiplex PCR; TCRdb keeps only in-frame clonotypes and omits some of them. V and J calls and clone size follow that table, whereas D and trimming were derived from the DNA. The sample gives 120,000 or so clones, 65% to 90% of which show up once; about 7% is in the top ten.

The sequenced sample was peripheral blood. The genes are TRBV3-1 (or the pseudogene TRBV3-2) and TRBJ1-3, with D unclear. The receptor was isolated from a man aged 80 or over with active or convalescent COVID-19. CDR3 DNA sequence: TGTGCCAGCAGCCAAGGGCGGGGAATAAGCTCTGGAAACACCATATATTTT. Its protein product is CASSQGRGISSGNTIYF.